Each of the 9 T cell receptor beta chains below was sequenced from the same sample in a study of cytomegalovirus exposure and HLA in healthy donors. PCR employed 60 Vbeta and 13 Jbeta primers. Some clones are missing from TCRdb's copy, which holds only in-frame ones; the method was immunoSEQ multiplex PCR. The data hold about 130,000 clones, with 74% observed a single time. Material: PBMCs. These receptors were collected from a woman aged 45 to 65 in good health and CMV-seropositive.

The genes are TRBV18 and TRBJ2-7; a possible D gene is TRBD1 (5 bases). CDR1 is KGHSH, CDR2 LQKENI, per germline. V lost 2 bases to trimming and J lost 2 bases, with 13 bases between them. The CDR3 totals 15 residues. In nucleotides, the CDR3 is TGTGCCAGCTCACCAGGGGCAGCCGCTCCCTACGAGCAGTACTTC. Its translation is CASSPGAAAPYEQYF. The variable domain in full, with the rest retrieved from reference TRBV18 and TRBJ2-7, is NAGVMQNPRHLVRRRGQEARLRCSPMKGHSHVYWYRQLPEEGLKFMVYLQKENIIDESGMPKERFSAEFPKEGPSILRIQQVVRGDSAAYFCASSPGAAAPYEQYFGPGTRLTVT.

V is TRBV18 and J is TRBJ2-1; no reliable D call. CDR3 size: 13 residues. The V gene's germline CDR1 is KGHSH and CDR2 LQKENI. V gave up 6 bases and J gave up 6 bases, with 12 bases separating them. The CDR3 region is CASSRLRSNEQFF. The CDR3, as DNA: TGTGCCAGCTCCAGATTGCGGAGCAATGAGCAGTTCTTC.

The genes are TRBV19 and TRBJ2-5; TRBD2 matches 8 bases. There are 14 residues in the CDR3. CDR1 LNHDA and CDR2 SQIVND come from the germline V gene (reference sequence). Trimming cost V 5 bases and J 4 bases; bases outside gene matches: 6. CDR3 coding DNA: TGTGCCAGTAGTCCGGGACTAGATCGAGAGACCCAGTACTTC. Amino acids: CASSPGLDRETQYF.

This rearrangement joins TRBV28 to TRBJ2-6, with D unresolved. Germline lookup yields CDR1 MDHEN and CDR2 SYDVKM. The ends were cut back, 6 bases at V and 1 base at J, with 10 bases in the middle. The CDR3 is 15 residues long. DNA for the CDR3: TGTGCCAGCAGCTTGTACGCGTCTGGGGCCAACGTCCTGACTTTC. This encodes CASSLYASGANVLTF. Looking up the rest from reference TRBV28 and TRBJ2-6 gives the full variable domain: DVKVTQSSRYLVKRTGEKVFLECVQDMDHENMFWYRQDPGLGLRLIYFSYDVKMKEKGDIPEGYSVSREKKERFSLILESASTNQTSMYLCASSLYASGANVLTFGAGSRLTVL.

The chain joins TRBV6-5 to TRBJ1-4, with a tentative D call TRBD1 (5 bases). Trimming left V 6 bases short and J 0 bases short, with 8 bases between. Germline V gene lookup returns CDR1 MNHEY and CDR2 SVGAGI. The CDR3 is 14 residues long. Here the CDR3 DNA reads TGTGCCAGCAGCGGACACGCAACTAATGAAAAACTGTTTTTT. Its protein is CASSGHATNEKLFF.

The J gene is TRBJ2-1, the V gene TRBV6-5; TRBD1 aligns across 7 bases. Germline values: CDR1 MNHEY, CDR2 SVGAGI. V trimming: 5 bases; J trimming: 10 bases; junction bases outside the gene matches: 5. This CDR3 comprises 12 residues. DNA of the CDR3: TGTGCCAGCAGTAGACAGGGCCAAGAGCAGTTCTTC. This sequence encodes CASSRQGQEQFF.

Details on this clone: Other DNA sequences in this specimen translate into the identical CDR3. The genes are TRBV27 and TRBJ2-3, with a weak D call TRBD1 (6 bases). This CDR3 is built from 13 residues. Germline V gene lookup returns CDR1 MNHEY and CDR2 SMNVEV (reference sequence). The V gene lost 6 bases and the J gene lost 3 bases, with 10 bases spanning the gap. CDR3 region: CASRQTGTDTQYF. As DNA, the CDR3 is TGTGCCAGCAGACAAACAGGGACAGATACGCAGTATTTT.

This clone was detected only a few times. CDR3 bases: TGTGCCAGTAGTATGTCAGGGGGCCTCTCACCCCTCCACTTT. This translates into CASSMSGGLSPLHF. The chain is built from TRBV19 and TRBJ1-6; 8 bases match TRBD1. Trimming cost V 3 bases and J 10 bases; bases outside gene matches: 5. CDR3 length: 14 residues. Germline loops: CDR1 LNHDA, CDR2 SQIVND (reference sequence).

This rearrangement joins TRBV7-2 to TRBJ2-5; TRBD2 aligns across 8 bases. J lost 4 bases, V lost 3 bases, and 4 bases had no gene match. Germline V CDR1 and CDR2: SGHTA, FQGNSA. The CDR3 has 14 amino acids. Written as DNA, the CDR3 is TGTGCCAGCAGCTTGGGGACTAGTGGAGAGACCCAGTACTTC. Amino acids: CASSLGTSGETQYF.